The clone carrying this T cell receptor beta chain showed up just a few times. Its antigen is still unknown. Each CDR3 protein is one row after TCRdb ran MiXCR on the 5' RACE reads. The sample yields some 450,000 distinct CDR3 sequences, over 15% seen once. These data originate in a study of T-cell memory formation after mild COVID-19. Study-level background: TCR clusters mostly belonged to single donors.

Study-level results: Largely, contracting CD4+ clones fell within CM and EM, and contracting CD8+ clones within EMRA. Clones that shrank (day 15 to 85) were balanced CD4/CD8, whereas later expanders leaned CD4+. Cross-reactive memory appears to have joined, as suggested by some responding clones showing up in pre-infection memory.

The specimen was PBMCs or a T cell subset sorted from them (not recorded which). This sequence was found in a man between 18 and 35 years old who had mild COVID-19 (a few samples of this study predate the infection). Cell type and time point are not known.

DNA for the CDR3: TGCAGTGCTTGGCTTGGGGGCACTGAAGCTTTCTTT. It specifies CSAWLGGTEAFF. The rearrangement uses TRBV20-1 and TRBJ1-1; maybe TRBD1 (5 bases). Deletions cut 5 bases from V and 4 bases from J, with 11 bases between. Looked up from germline, CDR1 is DFQATT and CDR2 is SNEGSKA (reference sequence). CDR3 size: 12 residues.